This TCR beta chain was observed in a study of blood T cell repertoires in COVID-19. Study summary: Italy, Spain and the United States were the sources of the convalescent and acute COVID-19 samples.

Authors' methods: Amplified reference gene primers provided the basis for estimating nucleated cell counts. The table came from immunoSEQ multiplex PCR; TCRdb's copy has only in-frame clones and leaves some out. V and J calls and clone size are given by that table; D and trimming were obtained from the DNA. The sample comprises roughly 120,000 clones, less than 90% of which are singletons, and 15% to 20% rests with the top ten. The CDR3 has 14 amino acids. The germline CDR1 and CDR2 sequences are LNHDA and SQIVND (reference sequence). J was trimmed by 1 base and V by 8 bases; bases with no gene match: 6.

The V and J genes are TRBV19 and TRBJ2-7; 9 bases are a match to TRBD1. This clonotype was obtained from a woman in her fifties or sixties with acute or convalescent COVID-19. The sample comprised peripheral blood. CDR3 residues: CASGRTGESYEQYF. The CDR3 nucleotides are TGTGCCAGTGGGCGGACAGGGGAGTCCTACGAGCAGTACTTC.